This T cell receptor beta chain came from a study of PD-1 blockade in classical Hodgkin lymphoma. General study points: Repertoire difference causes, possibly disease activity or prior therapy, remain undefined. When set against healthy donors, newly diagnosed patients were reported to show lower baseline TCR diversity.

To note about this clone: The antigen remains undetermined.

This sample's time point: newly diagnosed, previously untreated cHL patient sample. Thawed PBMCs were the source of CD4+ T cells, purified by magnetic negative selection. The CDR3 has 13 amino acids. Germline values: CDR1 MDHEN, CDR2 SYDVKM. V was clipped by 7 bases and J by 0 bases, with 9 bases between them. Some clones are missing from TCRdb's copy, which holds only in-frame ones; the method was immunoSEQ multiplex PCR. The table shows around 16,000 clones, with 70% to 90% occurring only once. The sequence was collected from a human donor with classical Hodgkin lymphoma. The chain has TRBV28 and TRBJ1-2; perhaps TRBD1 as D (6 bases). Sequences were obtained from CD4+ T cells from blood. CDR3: CASTRTANYGYTF. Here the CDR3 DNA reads TGTGCCAGCACCAGGACAGCTAACTATGGCTACACCTTC.